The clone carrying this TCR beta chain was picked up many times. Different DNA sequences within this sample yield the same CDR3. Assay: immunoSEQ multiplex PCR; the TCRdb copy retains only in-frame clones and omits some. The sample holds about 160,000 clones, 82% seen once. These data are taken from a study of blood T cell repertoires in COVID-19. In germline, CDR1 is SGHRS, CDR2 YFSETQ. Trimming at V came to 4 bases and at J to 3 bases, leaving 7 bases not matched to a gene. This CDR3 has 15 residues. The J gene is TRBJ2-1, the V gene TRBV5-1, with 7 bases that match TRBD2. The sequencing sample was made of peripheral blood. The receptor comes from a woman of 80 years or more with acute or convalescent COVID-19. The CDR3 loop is CASSPGGVGYNEQFF. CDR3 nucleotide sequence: TGCGCCAGCAGCCCGGGAGGAGTCGGCTACAATGAGCAGTTCTTC. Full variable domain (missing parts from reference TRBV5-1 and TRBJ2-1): KAGVTQTPRYLIKTRGQQVTLSCSPISGHRSVSWYQQTPGQGLQFLFEYFSETQRNKGNFPGRFSGRQFSNSRSEMNVSTLELGDSALYLCASSPGGVGYNEQFFGPGTRLTVL.